Below, one T cell receptor beta chain is given with its context. These data belong to a study of blood T cell repertoires in COVID-19. The wider study: Samples came from the United States, Italy and Spain, spanning acute and convalescent COVID-19. PBMCs, B-cell-depleted T cells, or T cells provided the cDNA or gDNA that made up the material.

The germline V gene has CDR1 LGHDT and CDR2 YNNKEL (reference sequence). V lost 4 bases to trimming and J lost 5 bases; unmatched junction nucleotides: 6. The CDR3 totals 15 residues. TCRdb's copy holds only in-frame clones and misses some; the assay was immunoSEQ multiplex PCR. This table has tens of thousands of clones, 69% appearing once. Sequencing was performed on peripheral blood. This sequence was found in an elderly man with acute or convalescent COVID-19. The rearrangement joins TRBV3-1 (or the pseudogene TRBV3-2) to TRBJ1-5; 9 bases agree with TRBD1. CDR3 sequence (DNA): TGTGCCAGCAGCCCCGACAGGGGGACTCATCAGCCCCAGCATTTT. Its translation: CASSPDRGTHQPQHF.